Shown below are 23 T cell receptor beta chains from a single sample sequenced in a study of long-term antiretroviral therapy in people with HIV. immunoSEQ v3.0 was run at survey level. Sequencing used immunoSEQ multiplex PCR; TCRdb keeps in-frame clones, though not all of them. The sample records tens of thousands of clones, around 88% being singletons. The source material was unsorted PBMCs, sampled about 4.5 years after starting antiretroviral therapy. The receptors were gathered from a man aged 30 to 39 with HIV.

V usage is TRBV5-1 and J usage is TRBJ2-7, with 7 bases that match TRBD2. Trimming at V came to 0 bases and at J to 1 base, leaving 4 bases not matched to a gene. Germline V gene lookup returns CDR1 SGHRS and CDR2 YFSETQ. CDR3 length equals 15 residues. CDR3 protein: CASSLGWEGSYEQYF. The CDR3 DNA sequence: TGCGCCAGCAGCTTGGGTTGGGAGGGATCCTACGAGCAGTACTTC.

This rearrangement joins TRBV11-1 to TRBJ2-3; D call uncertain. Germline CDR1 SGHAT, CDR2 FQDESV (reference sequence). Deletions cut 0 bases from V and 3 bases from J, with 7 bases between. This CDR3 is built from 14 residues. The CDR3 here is CASSLAYDTDTQYF. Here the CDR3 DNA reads TGTGCCAGCAGCTTAGCCTACGATACAGATACGCAGTATTTT. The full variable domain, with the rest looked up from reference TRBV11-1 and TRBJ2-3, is EAEVAQSPRYKITEKSQAVAFWCDPISGHATLYWYRQILGQGPELLVQFQDESVVDDSQLPKDRFSAERLKGVDSTLKIQPAELGDSAMYLCASSLAYDTDTQYFGPGTRLTVL.

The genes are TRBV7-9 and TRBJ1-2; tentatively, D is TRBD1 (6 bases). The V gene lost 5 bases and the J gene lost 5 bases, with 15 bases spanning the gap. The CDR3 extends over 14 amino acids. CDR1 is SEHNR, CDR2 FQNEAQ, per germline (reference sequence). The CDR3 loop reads CASSPHPRGYGYTF. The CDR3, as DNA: TGTGCCAGCAGCCCCCACCCAAGGGGGTATGGCTACACCTTC.

The CDR3 sequence is CASSLAGDFSGTGEQYF. CDR3 bases: TGTGCCAGCAGCTTGGCAGGGGACTTCAGCGGGACAGGGGAGCAGTACTTC. This chain joins TRBV7-9 and TRBJ2-7; 9 positions match TRBD1. The trim removed 3 bases at V and 7 bases at J, leaving 16 bases unmatched. Germline V gene data show CDR1 as SEHNR and CDR2 as FQNEAQ (reference sequence). This CDR3 contains 17 residues.

Here the CDR3 reads CASSLDTGELFF. For the CDR3, the DNA is TGTGCCAGCAGCTTGGACACCGGGGAGCTGTTTTTT. The chain employs TRBV7-3 and TRBJ2-2; D gene ambiguous. Trimming removed 3 bases from V and 3 bases from J, with 2 bases in between. Germline V gives CDR1 SGHTA, CDR2 FQGTGA. The CDR3 loop spans 12 amino acids.

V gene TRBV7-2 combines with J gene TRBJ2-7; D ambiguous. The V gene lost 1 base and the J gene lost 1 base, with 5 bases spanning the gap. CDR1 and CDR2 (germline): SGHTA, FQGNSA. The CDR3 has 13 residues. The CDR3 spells CASSLEQSYEQYF. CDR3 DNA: TGTGCCAGCAGCTTAGAACAGTCCTACGAGCAGTACTTC.

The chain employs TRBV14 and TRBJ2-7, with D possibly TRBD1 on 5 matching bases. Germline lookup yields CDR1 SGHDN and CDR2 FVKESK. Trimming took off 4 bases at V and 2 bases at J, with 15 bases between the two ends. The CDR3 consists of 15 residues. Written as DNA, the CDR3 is TGTGCCAGCAGCCCAATAAAGGGGTTAACCTACGAGCAGTACTTC. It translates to CASSPIKGLTYEQYF.

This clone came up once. The CDR3 sequence: CASASVGNTEAFF. The CDR3 nucleotides read TGTGCCAGTGCCTCCGTGGGGAACACTGAAGCTTTCTTT. The chain has TRBV19 and TRBJ1-1; D ambiguous. Germline lookup yields CDR1 LNHDA and CDR2 SQIVND (reference sequence). The CDR3 is 13 residues long. Trimming shortened V by 8 bases and J by 1 base, and 11 bases separated the two germline ends.

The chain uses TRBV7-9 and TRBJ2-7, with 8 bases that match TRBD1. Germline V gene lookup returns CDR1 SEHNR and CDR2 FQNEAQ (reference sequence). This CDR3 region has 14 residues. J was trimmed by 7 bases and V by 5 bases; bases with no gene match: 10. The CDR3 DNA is TGTGCCAGCAGCCCACAGGGGGGAATTAGGGAGCAGTACTTC. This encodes CASSPQGGIREQYF.

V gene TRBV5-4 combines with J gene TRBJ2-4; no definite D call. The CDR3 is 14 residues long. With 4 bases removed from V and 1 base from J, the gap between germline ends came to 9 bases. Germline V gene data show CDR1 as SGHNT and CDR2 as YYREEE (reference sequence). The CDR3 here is CASSPGDAKNIQYF. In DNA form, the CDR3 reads TGTGCCAGCAGCCCAGGAGATGCCAAAAACATTCAGTACTTC.

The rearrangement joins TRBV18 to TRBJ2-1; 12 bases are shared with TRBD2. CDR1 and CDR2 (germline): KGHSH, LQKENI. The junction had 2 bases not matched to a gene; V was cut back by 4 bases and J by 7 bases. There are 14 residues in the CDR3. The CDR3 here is CASSRTSGENEQFF. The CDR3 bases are TGTGCCAGCTCACGGACTAGCGGGGAAAATGAGCAGTTCTTC.

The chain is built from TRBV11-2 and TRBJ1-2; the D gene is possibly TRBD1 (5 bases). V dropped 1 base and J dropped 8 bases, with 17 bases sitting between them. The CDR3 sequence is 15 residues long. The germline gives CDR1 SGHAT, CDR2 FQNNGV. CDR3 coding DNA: TGTGCCAGCAGCTTAGCTCGTACCAGGGCTCCCGGCTACACCTTC. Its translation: CASSLARTRAPGYTF.

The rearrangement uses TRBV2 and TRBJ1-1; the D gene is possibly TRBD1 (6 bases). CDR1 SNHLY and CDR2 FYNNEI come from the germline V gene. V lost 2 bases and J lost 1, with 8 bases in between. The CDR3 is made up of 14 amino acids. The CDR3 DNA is TGTGCCAGCAGTGAAAGGACAGCGAACACTGAAGCTTTCTTT. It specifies CASSERTANTEAFF.

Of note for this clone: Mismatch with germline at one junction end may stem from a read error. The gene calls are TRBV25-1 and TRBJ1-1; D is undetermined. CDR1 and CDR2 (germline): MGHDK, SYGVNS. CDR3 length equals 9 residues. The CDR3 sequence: CASSESGLF. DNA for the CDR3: TGTGCCAGCAGTGAATCGGGTCTCTTT.

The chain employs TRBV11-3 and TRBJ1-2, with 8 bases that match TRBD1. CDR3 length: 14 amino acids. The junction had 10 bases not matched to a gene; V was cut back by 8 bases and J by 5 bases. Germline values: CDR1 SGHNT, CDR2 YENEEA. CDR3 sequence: CASARKTGVYGYTF. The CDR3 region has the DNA TGTGCCAGCGCTCGAAAGACAGGGGTTTATGGCTACACCTTC.

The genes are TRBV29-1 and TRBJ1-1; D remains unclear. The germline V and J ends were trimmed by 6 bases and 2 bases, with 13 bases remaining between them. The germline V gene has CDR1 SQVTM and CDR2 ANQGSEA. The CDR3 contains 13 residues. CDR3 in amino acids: CSVREGVNTEAFF. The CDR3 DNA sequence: TGCAGCGTGAGGGAGGGCGTTAACACTGAAGCTTTCTTT.

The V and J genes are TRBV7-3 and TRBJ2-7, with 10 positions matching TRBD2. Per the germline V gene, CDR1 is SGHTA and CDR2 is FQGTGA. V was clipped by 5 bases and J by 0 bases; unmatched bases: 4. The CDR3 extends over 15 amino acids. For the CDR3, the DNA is TGTGCCAGCAGCCCTAGCGGGGGCGCCTCCTACGAGCAGTACTTC. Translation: CASSPSGGASYEQYF.

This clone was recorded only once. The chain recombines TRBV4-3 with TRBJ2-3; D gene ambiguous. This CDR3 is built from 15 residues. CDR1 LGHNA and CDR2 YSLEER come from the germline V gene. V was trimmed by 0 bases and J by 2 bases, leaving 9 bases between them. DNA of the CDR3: TGCGCCAGCAGCCAAGACCCGAGCTCCACAGATACGCAGTATTTT. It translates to CASSQDPSSTDTQYF.

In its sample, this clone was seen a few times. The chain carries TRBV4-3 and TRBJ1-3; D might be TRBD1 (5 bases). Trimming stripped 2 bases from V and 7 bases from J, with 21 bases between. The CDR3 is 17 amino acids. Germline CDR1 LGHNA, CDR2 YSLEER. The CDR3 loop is CASSQFSDSLSGNTIYF. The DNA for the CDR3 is TGCGCCAGCAGCCAATTTTCAGACAGCCTTAGCGGGAACACCATATATTTT.

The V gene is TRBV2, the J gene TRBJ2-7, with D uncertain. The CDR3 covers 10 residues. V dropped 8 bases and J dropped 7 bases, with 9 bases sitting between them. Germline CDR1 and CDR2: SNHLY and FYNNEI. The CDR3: CASLGGEQYF. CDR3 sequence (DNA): TGTGCCAGCCTGGGTGGTGAGCAGTACTTC.

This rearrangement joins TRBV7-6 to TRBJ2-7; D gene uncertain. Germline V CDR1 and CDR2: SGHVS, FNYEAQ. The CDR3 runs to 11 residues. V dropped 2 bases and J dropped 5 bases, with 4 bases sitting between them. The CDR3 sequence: CASSLWDEQYF. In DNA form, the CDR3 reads TGTGCCAGCAGCTTATGGGACGAGCAGTACTTC.

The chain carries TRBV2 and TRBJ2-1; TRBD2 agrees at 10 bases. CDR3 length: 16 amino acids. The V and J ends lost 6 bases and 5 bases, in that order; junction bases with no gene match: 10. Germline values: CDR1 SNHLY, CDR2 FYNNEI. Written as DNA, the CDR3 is TGTGCCAGCAGGCCACTAGCGGGGATTAGCGACAATGAGCAGTTCTTC. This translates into CASRPLAGISDNEQFF.

CDR3 DNA sequence: TGTGCCTCCGTAGCGGGGAGCAATCAGCCCCAGCATTTT. This codes for CASVAGSNQPQHF. This chain joins TRBV10-3 and TRBJ1-5, with D hard to call. Germline V CDR1 and CDR2: ENHRY, SYGVKD. Trimming took off 11 bases at V and 1 base at J, with 12 bases between the two ends. CDR3 size: 13 residues.